Below are 32 T cell receptor beta chains sequenced from a single sample in a study of molecular identifiers for immune sequencing clone quantification. MiXCR, applied by TCRdb to the PCR reads, yields one record per CDR3 protein. The table shows about 640,000 distinct CDR3 sequences, with approximately 20% occurring only once. The sequenced sample was naive CD8+ T cells from blood, with Jurkat cell RNA spiked in. Subset reported: FACS-sorted CD8+CD4-CCR7+CD45RA+ naive T cells. The origin of the receptors is a human donor in good health. Some libraries in this study had Jurkat cell RNA spiked in.

This chain links TRBV7-9 with TRBJ2-2, with TRBD2 as a possible D gene (6 bases). This CDR3 has 14 amino acids. Per germline, CDR1 SEHNR and CDR2 FQNEAQ (reference sequence). Trimming removed 8 bases at V and 6 bases at J, with 16 bases between. CDR3 residues: CASPPGGLPGELFF. The CDR3 DNA reads TGTGCCAGCCCCCCTGGGGGGTTGCCCGGGGAGCTGTTTTTT.

This clonotype occurred a few times. The genes are TRBV25-1 and TRBJ2-1; D is unresolved. The CDR3 has 13 residues. CDR1 MGHDK and CDR2 SYGVNS come from the germline V gene. Trimming removed 2 bases from V and 4 bases from J, with 6 bases in between. CDR3 DNA: TGTGCCAGCAGTGAAGTCAGTTACAATGAGCAGTTCTTC. Protein product: CASSEVSYNEQFF.

This clonotype has at least ten counts. The V and J genes are TRBV4-1 and TRBJ2-3; a possible D gene is TRBD2 (5 bases). With 1 base removed from V and 4 bases from J, the gap between germline ends came to 15 bases. CDR3 length: 16 residues. Germline V lookup: CDR1 MGHRA, CDR2 YSYEKL. The CDR3 sequence is CASSQGAALRADTQYF. The CDR3, as DNA: TGCGCCAGCAGCCAAGGCGCGGCCTTGCGGGCAGATACGCAGTATTTT.

As to this clonotype: This may stem from a read error, because a much larger clone lies one nucleotide away. This rearrangement joins TRBV15 to TRBJ2-5; D remains ambiguous. The germline CDR1 and CDR2 sequences are LNHNV and YYDKDF (reference sequence). The CDR3 length is 13 residues. The CDR3: CATSVGRPETQCF. The CDR3 DNA is TGTGCCACCAGCGTTGGGCGACCAGAGACCCAGTGCTTC.

The chain carries TRBV3-1 and TRBJ2-7; no definite D call. Trimming removed 0 bases at V and 4 bases at J, with 7 bases between. The CDR3 has 13 residues. Germline V lookup: CDR1 LGHDT, CDR2 YNNKEL (reference sequence). The CDR3 region is CASSQDPVYEQYF. The DNA of the CDR3 is TGTGCCAGCAGCCAAGATCCGGTTTACGAGCAGTACTTC.

As for this clonotype: A much larger clone sits a single nucleotide away, making a read error possible. The rearrangement joins TRBV28 to TRBJ2-1, with 11 bases aligning to TRBD2. CDR3 size: 15 residues. Germline assignment: CDR1 MDHEN and CDR2 SYDVKM. The CDR3 reads CVSRGLAGGGVEQFF. CDR3 nucleotide sequence: TGTGTCAGCAGGGGCCTAGCGGGAGGAGGGGTTGAGCAGTTCTTC.

This clonotype was observed a single time. One base away lies a much larger clone, so this may be a sequencing read error. The V call is TRBV19, the J call TRBJ2-4; the match to TRBD1 covers 9 bases. This CDR3 has 16 residues. CDR1 and CDR2 (germline): LNHDA, SQIVND (reference sequence). The chain's CDR3 is CASSFGTGFPTNSQYF. The CDR3 nucleotides are TGTGCCAGTAGTTTTGGGACAGGGTTTCCCACAAACAGTCAGTACTTC. Combining the CDR3 with reference TRBV19 and TRBJ2-4 gives the whole variable domain DGGITQSPKYLFRKEGQNVTLSCEQNLNHDAMYWYRQDPGQGLRLIYYSQIVNDFQKGDIAEGYSVSREKKESFPLTVTSAQKNPTAFYLCASSFGTGFPTNSQYFGAGTRLSVL.

The chain links TRBV6-2 or TRBV6-3 to TRBJ1-1, with D perhaps matching TRBD1 (5 bases). The V and J ends lost 2 bases and 0 bases respectively, with 16 bases between them. CDR3 size: 17 residues. Germline-derived CDR1 and CDR2 are MNHEY and SVGEGT. The CDR3 loop is CASSYIRKTEMNTEAFF. The DNA of the CDR3 is TGTGCCAGCAGTTACATCCGTAAGACAGAAATGAACACTGAAGCTTTCTTT.

This clonotype was recorded at least ten times. The chain is built from TRBV20-1 and TRBJ2-2; the match to TRBD2 covers 7 bases. After removal of 2 bases from V and 0 bases from J, the junction contained 6 bases not matched to a gene. Germline CDR1 DFQATT, CDR2 SNEGSKA (reference sequence). This CDR3 has 16 amino acids. The CDR3, as DNA: TGCAGTGCTAGAATGCCTAGCGGAGCGAACACCGGGGAGCTGTTTTTT. Its protein product is CSARMPSGANTGELFF.

V usage is TRBV19 and J usage is TRBJ1-6; a weak D match, TRBD1 (5 bases). Germline CDR1 reads LNHDA; CDR2 reads SQIVND (reference sequence). The CDR3 totals 16 residues. Trimming shortened V by 1 base and J by 1 base, and 8 bases separated the two germline ends. CDR3 nucleotides: TGTGCCAGTAGTATAGTAAGGGGTTCCTATAATTCACCCCTCCACTTT. Protein: CASSIVRGSYNSPLHF.

This clonotype was seen at least ten times. The CDR3 nucleotides are TGTGCCAGCAGCGTAGATAGCGGGAGCTCAACAGATACGCAGTATTTT. It specifies CASSVDSGSSTDTQYF. The V gene is TRBV9, the J gene TRBJ2-3; 9 positions agree with TRBD2. Trimming at V came to 0 bases and at J to 3 bases, leaving 5 bases not matched to a gene. This CDR3 region has 16 residues. Per germline, CDR1 SGDLS and CDR2 YYNGEE.

Comments on this clonotype: Since a much larger clone is just one base distant, this may be a read error. The genes are TRBV20-1 and TRBJ2-5; D possibly matches TRBD1 or TRBD2 (5 bases each). CDR3 length equals 13 residues. Germline lookup yields CDR1 DFQATT and CDR2 SNEGSKA (reference sequence). In DNA, the CDR3 is TGCGGTGCTACCCCGGGGCTCCAAGAGACCCAGTACTTC. It codes for CGATPGLQETQYF.

This clonotype was seen a handful of times. The genes are TRBV6-6 and TRBJ1-1; a possible D gene is TRBD1 (5 bases). CDR1 is MNHNY, CDR2 SVGAGI, per germline (reference sequence). Trimming removed 0 bases from V and 4 bases from J, with 12 bases in between. This CDR3 region has 15 residues. The CDR3 sequence: CASSYSAGQSTEAFF. The CDR3 nucleotides read TGTGCCAGCAGTTACTCGGCAGGGCAGAGCACTGAAGCTTTCTTT.

This clonotype was counted only a few times. This chain connects TRBV12-3 or TRBV12-4 to TRBJ1-1; D gene uncertain. CDR3 length: 13 amino acids. V lost 4 bases to trimming and J lost 5 bases, with 11 bases between them. CDR3: CASSSNPGTEAFF. The CDR3 DNA sequence: TGTGCCAGCAGTTCAAACCCGGGGACTGAAGCTTTCTTT.

This clonotype was detected a few times. The chain is built from TRBV20-1 and TRBJ2-2; D ambiguous. Germline V CDR1 and CDR2: DFQATT, SNEGSKA (reference sequence). Deletions cut 1 base from V and 2 bases from J, with 5 bases between. The CDR3 extends over 13 amino acids. The CDR3 bases are TGCAGTGCTAGAGGCTTTAACACCGGGGAGCTGTTTTTT. Protein sequence: CSARGFNTGELFF.

The count of this clonotype is one. This CDR3 is missing its conserved last phenylalanine or tryptophan, likely due to a read error. The CDR3 protein is CASSPTGSNEQYS. The CDR3 nucleotides are TGCGCCAGCAGCCCCACAGGGTCCAACGAGCAGTACTCC. The chain combines TRBV4-3 with TRBJ2-7; weak D call: TRBD1 (6 bases). V was pared by 4 bases and J by 5 bases, with 12 bases between. The CDR3 spans 13 residues. CDR1 is LGHNA, CDR2 YSLEER, per germline.

This clonotype showed up many times. The gene calls are TRBV19 and TRBJ2-3, with TRBD2 as a possible D gene (6 bases). The CDR3 runs to 16 residues. Germline loops: CDR1 LNHDA, CDR2 SQIVND (reference sequence). Deletions cut 1 base from V and 3 bases from J, with 14 bases between. CDR3 nucleotide sequence: TGTGCCAGTAGTATAGTTTCCGGGAGCTTTACAGATACGCAGTATTTT. It encodes CASSIVSGSFTDTQYF.

As to this clonotype: The conserved final phenylalanine or tryptophan is absent from the CDR3, which likely points to a read error. CDR3 DNA: TGCAGTGCTAGTAACGCGGGACTAGCGGGGGAAGAGACCCAGTACCTC. Its protein product is CSASNAGLAGEETQYL. This chain joins TRBV20-1 and TRBJ2-5; 14 nucleotides agree with TRBD2. CDR1 and CDR2 from the germline V gene are DFQATT and SNEGSKA (reference sequence). The CDR3 loop spans 16 amino acids. The ends lost 3 bases at V and 3 bases at J; junction bases unmatched: 6.

The chain joins TRBV27 to TRBJ2-3; 9 bases agree with TRBD1. The V segment lost 7 bases and the J segment 3 bases; nucleotides outside the gene matches: 8. The length of the CDR3 is 15 residues. CDR1 and CDR2 (germline): MNHEY, SMNVEV (reference sequence). The CDR3 DNA reads TGTGCCAGCAATTCCCGGGACAGGGTAACAGATACGCAGTATTTT. Its protein is CASNSRDRVTDTQYF.

This clonotype showed up many times. The V call is TRBV7-2, the J call TRBJ2-7; no clear D. The CDR3 length is 14 residues. Looked up from germline, CDR1 is SGHTA and CDR2 is FQGNSA. Trimming pared 1 base from V and 0 bases from J, leaving 7 bases between. The CDR3 sequence is CASSLGGNSYEQYF. The CDR3 bases are TGTGCCAGCAGCTTAGGGGGAAACTCCTACGAGCAGTACTTC.

On this clonotype: This clone may be a read error of a much larger clone one base away. The chain recombines TRBV11-2 with TRBJ2-1, with unresolved D. This CDR3 contains 15 residues. CDR1 is SGHAT, CDR2 FQNNGV, per germline. The CDR3, as DNA: TGTGCCAGCAGCTCCAGAGACCTGGGTCCCGATGAGCGGTTCTTC. It yields the protein CASSSRDLGPDERFF.

This clonotype was recorded at least ten times. The rearrangement joins TRBV7-9 to TRBJ2-7; 7 bases match TRBD1. Germline values: CDR1 SEHNR, CDR2 FQNEAQ (reference sequence). The CDR3 spans 15 residues. J was trimmed by 2 bases and V by 5 bases; bases with no gene match: 9. The DNA of the CDR3 is TGTGCCAGCAGCCCCACTCGACAGGGAACCTACGAGCAGTACTTC. Amino acid sequence: CASSPTRQGTYEQYF.

This clonotype was found many times. The genes are TRBV27 and TRBJ2-7; D remains unclear. From germline, CDR1 is MNHEY and CDR2 SMNVEV (reference sequence). The CDR3 is 13 amino acids. Deletions cut 4 bases from V and 2 bases from J, with 9 bases between. In DNA form, the CDR3 reads TGTGCCAGCAGTTCCATCCCGCCCTACGAGCAGTACTTC. Its protein product is CASSSIPPYEQYF.

This clonotype has a handful of counts. The chain uses TRBV7-9 and TRBJ2-1; 7 nucleotides align to TRBD1. CDR3 length equals 13 residues. The V and J ends lost 7 bases and 3 bases, in that order; junction bases with no gene match: 3. The germline CDR1 and CDR2 sequences are SEHNR and FQNEAQ (reference sequence). The DNA for the CDR3 is TGTGCCAGCAACCGGGACAGCTACAATGAGCAGTTCTTC. It codes for CASNRDSYNEQFF.

The chain employs TRBV7-9 and TRBJ2-1, with no clear D. Germline-derived CDR1 and CDR2 are SEHNR and FQNEAQ (reference sequence). The CDR3 consists of 17 residues. The V end lost 5 bases, the J end lost 0 bases, and 17 bases lay between the germline ends. CDR3 amino acids: CASSPDWRESSYNEQFF. The CDR3 region has the DNA TGTGCCAGCAGCCCCGACTGGCGCGAAAGCTCCTACAATGAGCAGTTCTTC. The full variable domain, its missing parts supplied by reference TRBV7-9 and TRBJ2-1, is DTGVSQNPRHKITKRGQNVTFRCDPISEHNRLYWYRQTLGQGPEFLTYFQNEAQLEKSRLLSDRFSAERPKGSFSTLEIQRTEQGDSAMYLCASSPDWRESSYNEQFFGPGTRLTVL.

This clonotype has a count of ten or more. The genes are TRBV15 and TRBJ1-1; no firm D call. The CDR3 consists of 13 residues. Trimming took off 2 bases at V and 6 bases at J, with 10 bases between the two ends. Per germline, CDR1 LNHNV and CDR2 YYDKDF (reference sequence). The CDR3 spells CATSRLPSAEAFF. The DNA for the CDR3 is TGTGCCACCAGCAGACTCCCTAGTGCTGAAGCTTTCTTT.

The sample holds a few counts of this clonotype. The rearrangement joins TRBV19 to TRBJ1-6; a possible D gene is TRBD1 (6 bases). This CDR3 is built from 16 residues. Germline CDR1 reads LNHDA; CDR2 reads SQIVND (reference sequence). The ends were cut back, 3 bases at V and 5 bases at J, with 14 bases in the middle. The CDR3 DNA reads TGTGCCAGTAGTATCTTCGGGGGCGAGGATAATTCACCCCTCCACTTT. It codes for CASSIFGGEDNSPLHF.

The chain recombines TRBV7-8 with TRBJ2-2; 9 bases match TRBD1. The CDR3 sequence is 19 residues long. Germline V gene data show CDR1 as SGHVS and CDR2 as FQNEAQ. J gave up 1 base and V 4 bases, and 13 bases lay outside the gene matches. CDR3 DNA sequence: TGTGCCAGCAGCTCACAATACAGGGGGCGACTTCTGAACACCGGGGAGCTGTTTTTT. This codes for CASSSQYRGRLLNTGELFF.

V and J are TRBV16 and TRBJ1-1; 7 bases fit TRBD1. This CDR3 is 16 amino acids long. J was trimmed by 5 bases and V by 2 bases; bases with no gene match: 11. CDR1 is KGHSY and CDR2 is FQNENV in the germline V gene. The CDR3 is CASSQGIQGGETEAFF. CDR3 in DNA: TGTGCCAGCAGCCAAGGTATCCAGGGGGGGGAAACTGAAGCTTTCTTT.

For this clonotype: One base away lies a much larger clone, so this may be a sequencing read error. It is likely a read error, because the conserved phenylalanine at the end of the CDR3 is missing. The V gene is TRBV7-9, the J gene TRBJ2-6; no definite D call. This CDR3 region has 16 residues. CDR1 is SEHNR, CDR2 FQNEAQ, per germline (reference sequence). Between the trimmed V and J ends, which lost 5 bases and 0 bases, there was a span of 11 bases. CDR3 sequence: CASSPPDNSGANVLTL. CDR3 nucleotide sequence: TGTGCCAGCAGCCCCCCCGACAACTCTGGGGCCAACGTCCTGACTCTC.

With regard to this clonotype: A read error is possible here, since a much larger clone lies one base away. The chain has TRBV12-3 or TRBV12-4 and TRBJ1-4; D remains ambiguous. CDR3 size: 14 residues. Trimming stripped 8 bases from V and 2 bases from J, with 12 bases between. The CDR3 loop reads CASGLGLTNEKLFF. As DNA, the CDR3 is TGTGCCAGCGGGTTGGGGTTGACTAATGAAAAACTGTTTTTT.

A remark on this clonotype: Given a much more abundant clone one base away, this may be a read error. The CDR3 loop reads CACSLQPGETQYF. CDR3 in DNA: TGTGCCTGCAGCCTACAGCCCGGAGAGACCCAGTACTTC. The J gene is TRBJ2-5, the V gene TRBV5-4; D remains ambiguous. This CDR3 comprises 13 residues. Germline CDR1 is SGHNT and CDR2 is YYREEE (reference sequence).